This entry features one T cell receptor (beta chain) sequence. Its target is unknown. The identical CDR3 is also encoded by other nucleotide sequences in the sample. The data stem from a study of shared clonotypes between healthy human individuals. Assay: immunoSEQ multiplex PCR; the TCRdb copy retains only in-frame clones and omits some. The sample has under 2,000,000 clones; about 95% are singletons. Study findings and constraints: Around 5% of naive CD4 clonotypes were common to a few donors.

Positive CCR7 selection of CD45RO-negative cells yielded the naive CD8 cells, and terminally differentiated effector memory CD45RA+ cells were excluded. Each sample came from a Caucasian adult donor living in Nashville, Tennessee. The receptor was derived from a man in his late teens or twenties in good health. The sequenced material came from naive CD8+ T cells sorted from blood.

DNA of the CDR3: TGTGCCAGCAGCTTTAGCTCCTACGAGCAGTACTTC. The encoded protein is CASSFSSYEQYF. The chain has TRBV7-9 and TRBJ2-7; D is unclear. CDR3 length: 12 residues. The germline gives CDR1 SEHNR, CDR2 FQNEAQ (reference sequence). With 3 bases removed from V and 0 bases from J, the gap between germline ends came to 3 bases.